The clone carrying this T cell receptor (beta chain) appeared a single time. Antigen: not known. This entry comes from a study of T cells after yellow fever vaccination. Study results and caveats: Reappearance after the booster was observed for most primary-vaccination clones (about 96% CD4, about 91% CD8). High-abundance clonotypes from the bulk population could contaminate FACS-sorted repertoires. The study found a weaker secondary response that peaked faster, day 5 versus 15.

The length of the CDR3 is 15 residues. Trimming shortened V by 0 bases and J by 2 bases, and 11 bases separated the two germline ends. The germline V gene has CDR1 SGHRS and CDR2 YFSETQ. As TCR cDNA was made by 5'RACE template switching, a universal primer site and UMIs were added. Using its own MiXCR run on the 5' RACE reads, TCRdb lists one record per CDR3 protein. The repertoire consists of 360,000 or so distinct CDR3 sequences, with around 10% occurring once and the leading ten covering roughly 18%. The receptor was derived from a man younger than 35 who received the YFV17D yellow fever vaccine. This chain joins TRBV5-1 and TRBJ2-5, with D possibly being TRBD1 (5 bases). This material consisted of PBMCs, taken on the day of the first yellow fever vaccination. This CDR3 is CASSLEGMGQETQYF. The CDR3 DNA reads TGCGCCAGCAGCTTGGAGGGGATGGGTCAAGAGACCCAGTACTTC.